The clone carrying this T cell receptor beta chain was picked up many times. Its antigen is undetermined. All patients were treatment-naive before thyroid surgery. This sample is part of a study of metastatic and nonmetastatic thyroid tumors. Study details: Repertoires from malignant and benign thyroid patients were compared across blood and tumor or nodule tissue. Whole-study findings and limits: When malignant thyroid tumors were compared with benign nodules, TCR beta diversity was reportedly significantly higher in the malignant tumors. This held in both blood and tumor samples.

In the original analysis: Building a distant-metastasis classifier for papillary thyroid cancer drew on CDR3 differences across clinicopathological groups. TCRdb re-clonotyped the PCR reads via MiXCR. For this entry, the V and J calls and clone size follow TCRdb and not the study's own pipeline. Found here are about 59,000 clones, under 30% of them singletons; the top ten hold around 15%. There are 17 residues in the CDR3. Germline CDR1 reads LNHDA; CDR2 reads SQIVND (reference sequence). V was clipped by 6 bases and J by 3 bases; unmatched bases: 12. The specimen sequenced was blood. This receptor was identified in a female donor with papillary thyroid cancer or a benign thyroid nodule (not recorded which). Some clones in this sample may be carry-over from other donors' samples. The rearrangement uses TRBV19 and TRBJ1-1; TRBD1 matches at 11 bases. CDR3 sequence reads: CASRPRDRGRLDTEAFF. CDR3 DNA sequence: TGTGCCAGTAGACCGAGGGACAGGGGGAGGTTAGACACTGAAGCTTTCTTT.